The next 8 T cell receptor beta chains were all read from a single sample in a study of regulatory and conventional T cells in RAG deficiency. Produced via immunoSEQ multiplex PCR; TCRdb's table is partial and in-frame only. The repertoire holds several thousand clones, with approximately 95% as singletons. Regulatory T cells were sorted from blood as CD4+ CD25-high CD127-low cells. The sample also formed part of further work on regulatory T cells. Per that study: Primers: 52 TRBV forward and 13 TRBJ reverse.

The sample comprised CD127- CD25+ CD4+ Tregs sorted from blood. The receptors stem from a human donor in good health.

The J gene is TRBJ2-7, the V gene TRBV18; maybe TRBD1 (6 bases). CDR1 is KGHSH and CDR2 is LQKENI in the germline V gene. CDR3 length equals 15 residues. Trimming removed 5 bases from V and 3 bases from J, with 17 bases in between. The CDR3 nucleotides are TGTGCCAGCTCAGGTACAGGGCGCGGTGGCTACGAGCAGTACTTC. Its protein product is CASSGTGRGGYEQYF.

Only one count was recorded for this clone. The CDR3: CASSQAGRANTGELFF. The CDR3 DNA is TGTGCCAGCAGCCAAGCCGGCAGGGCGAACACCGGGGAGCTGTTTTTT. The rearrangement uses TRBV4-2 and TRBJ2-2, with D tentatively TRBD1 (5 bases). CDR3 size: 16 residues. The germline V gene encodes CDR1 LGHNA and CDR2 YNFKEQ. The V end was cut by 1 base, the J end by 0 bases, with 9 bases between.

This chain links TRBV5-1 with TRBJ2-7; 10 bases match TRBD2. The CDR3 consists of 15 residues. CDR1 is SGHRS, CDR2 YFSETQ, per germline. V lost 3 bases, J lost 4 bases, and 7 bases stayed unmatched. DNA for the CDR3: TGCGCCAGCAGCTCCGTTCTTAGCGGGGGGTACGAGCAGTACTTC. This codes for CASSSVLSGGYEQYF.

The genes are TRBV20-1 and TRBJ2-3, with a possible D match to TRBD2 (5 bases). Germline V gives CDR1 DFQATT, CDR2 SNEGSKA (reference sequence). The CDR3 is made up of 11 amino acids. V gave up 2 bases and J gave up 6 bases, with 6 bases separating them. CDR3 in amino acids: CSARWRDTQYF. Written as DNA, the CDR3 is TGCAGTGCTAGATGGAGGGATACGCAGTATTTT.

This chain links TRBV5-6 with TRBJ1-2; the match to TRBD1 covers 9 bases. CDR3 length equals 14 residues. J gave up 1 base and V 5 bases, and 3 bases lay outside the gene matches. Germline V gene data show CDR1 as SGHDT and CDR2 as YYEEEE. The chain's CDR3 is CASRWGQGNYGYTF. The CDR3 DNA reads TGTGCCAGCAGGTGGGGACAGGGTAACTATGGCTACACCTTC.

In its sample, this clone was seen a few times. The chain carries TRBV4-2 and TRBJ1-4; a weak D match, TRBD1 (5 bases). CDR3 size: 14 residues. Trimming took off 0 bases at V and 8 bases at J, with 10 bases between the two ends. The germline V gene encodes CDR1 LGHNA and CDR2 YNFKEQ. In DNA form, the CDR3 reads TGTGCCAGCAGCCAAGACCTTGCAGGGGAAAAACTGTTTTTT. It specifies CASSQDLAGEKLFF.

The chain recombines TRBV7-9 with TRBJ1-4; TRBD1 matches at 10 bases. V was clipped by 5 bases and J by 7 bases; unmatched bases: 7. This CDR3 is 15 amino acids long. Germline V gene lookup returns CDR1 SEHNR and CDR2 FQNEAQ (reference sequence). The CDR3 bases are TGTGCCAGCAGCCCCCGGGACAGGGGCGGTGAAAAACTGTTTTTT. It codes for CASSPRDRGGEKLFF.

The chain is built from TRBV5-1 and TRBJ2-3; 12 bases fit TRBD2. The germline gives CDR1 SGHRS, CDR2 YFSETQ. The CDR3 is made up of 19 amino acids. After removal of 1 base from V and 0 bases from J, the junction contained 9 bases not matched to a gene. The CDR3 bases are TGCGCCAGCAGCTTGCCGGGACTAGCGGGCTCAACAAGCACAGATACGCAGTATTTT. It translates to CASSLPGLAGSTSTDTQYF.